This TCR beta chain is from a study of vaccination effects on CD4 cells after COVID-19. Overall study: The authors sampled a few convalescent patients early and late after vaccination. Study-level points and caveats: Convalescent post-vaccine spike-reactive clones were mostly newly vaccine-induced.

After expansion with viral peptide pools in the ViraFEST assay, antigen-specific CD4+ T cells were sequenced. Culturing for about ten days preceded CD4+ T cell isolation. The infection with SARS-CoV-2 (confirmed by PCR) occurred in this person between March and December 2020. As their vaccination, participants received two doses of either BNT162b2 or mRNA-1273. Cultivation was performed at two million PBMC per well with roughly 10 IU/ml IL-2 and approximately 9.2 ug/ml peptides added. Assay used: immunoSEQ multiplex PCR; TCRdb lists only in-frame clones, some missing. The sample records about 15,000 clones, approximately 80% being singletons. This clone was picked up one time. Its target is not known. This CDR3 comprises 16 residues. Germline CDR1 and CDR2: SGHNT and YYREEE (reference sequence). J lost 4 bases, V lost 4 bases, and 9 bases had no gene match.

The chain couples TRBV5-4 to TRBJ2-5; 11 nucleotides align to TRBD2. The receptor comes from a human donor who had a prior SARS-CoV-2 infection. Here the sequenced sample was CD4+ T cells from PBMCs cultured with HCoV-NL63 spike peptides, taken after COVID-19 vaccination. DNA for the CDR3: TGTGCCAGCAGCAGCACTAGCGGGGGCTCGGGAGAGACCCAGTACTTC. It is translated as CASSSTSGGSGETQYF. The whole variable domain, filled in from reference TRBV5-4 and TRBJ2-5, reads ETGVTQSPTHLIKTRGQQVTLRCSSQSGHNTVSWYQQALGQGPQFIFQYYREEENGRGNFPPRFSGLQFPNYSSELNVNALELDDSALYLCASSSTSGGSGETQYFGPGTRLLVL.